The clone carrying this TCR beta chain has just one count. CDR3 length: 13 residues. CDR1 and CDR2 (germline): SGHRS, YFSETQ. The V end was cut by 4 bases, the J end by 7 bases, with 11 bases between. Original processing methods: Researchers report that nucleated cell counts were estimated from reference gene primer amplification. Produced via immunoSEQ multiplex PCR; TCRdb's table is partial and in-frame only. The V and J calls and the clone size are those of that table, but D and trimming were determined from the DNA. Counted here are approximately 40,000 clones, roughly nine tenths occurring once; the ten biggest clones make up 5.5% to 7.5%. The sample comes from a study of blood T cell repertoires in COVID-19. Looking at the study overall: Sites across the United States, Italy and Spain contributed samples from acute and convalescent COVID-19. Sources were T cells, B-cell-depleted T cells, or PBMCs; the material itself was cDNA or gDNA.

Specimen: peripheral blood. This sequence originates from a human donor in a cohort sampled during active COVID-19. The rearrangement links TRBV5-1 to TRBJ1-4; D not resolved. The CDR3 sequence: CASSPPGSEKLFF. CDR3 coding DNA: TGCGCCAGCAGCCCCCCCGGGAGTGAAAAACTGTTTTTT.